This TCR beta chain was identified in a study of blood T cells in healthy people across ages. This clonotype has more than one count but fewer than ten. Antigen: not known. Sample-barcoded 5' priming and a J-beta primer mix drove a second PCR of roughly 7 to 11 cycles. Each CDR3 protein is one row after TCRdb ran MiXCR on the 5' RACE reads. The table shows approximately 820,000 distinct CDR3 sequences, with around two fifths occurring only once. Study conclusions and caveats: Per million T cells, TCR beta diversity dropped about linearly as age rose.

This CDR3 has 15 residues. Deletions cut 6 bases from V and 0 bases from J, with 17 bases between. In germline, CDR1 is DFQATT, CDR2 SNEGSKA (reference sequence). Isolation yielded PBMCs, at least 6 million per sample, in every case. V gene TRBV20-1 combines with J gene TRBJ2-5, with unresolved D. The TCR was taken from a man between 60 and 75 years old in good health. The specimen was blood. The CDR3 DNA follows: TGCAGTGCAACCCTGCTGGGCCAGGACCAAGAGACCCAGTACTTC. Translation gives CSATLLGQDQETQYF.